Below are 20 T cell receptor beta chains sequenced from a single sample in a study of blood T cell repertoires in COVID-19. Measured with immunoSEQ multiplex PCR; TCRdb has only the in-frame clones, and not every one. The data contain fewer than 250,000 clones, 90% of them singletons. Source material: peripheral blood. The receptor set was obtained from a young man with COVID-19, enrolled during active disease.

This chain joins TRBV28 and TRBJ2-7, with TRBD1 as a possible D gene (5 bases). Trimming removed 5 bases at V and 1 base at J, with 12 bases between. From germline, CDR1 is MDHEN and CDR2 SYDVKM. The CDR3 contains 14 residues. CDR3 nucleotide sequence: TGTGCCAGCAGTGCCCCAGGGTTTTCCTACGAGCAGTACTTC. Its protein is CASSAPGFSYEQYF. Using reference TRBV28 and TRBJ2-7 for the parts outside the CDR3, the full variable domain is DVKVTQSSRYLVKRTGEKVFLECVQDMDHENMFWYRQDPGLGLRLIYFSYDVKMKEKGDIPEGYSVSREKKERFSLILESASTNQTSMYLCASSAPGFSYEQYFGPGTRLTVT.

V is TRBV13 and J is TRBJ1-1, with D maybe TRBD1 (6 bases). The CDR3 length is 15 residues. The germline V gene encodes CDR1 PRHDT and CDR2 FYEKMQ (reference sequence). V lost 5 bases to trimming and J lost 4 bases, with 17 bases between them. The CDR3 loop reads CASSNPRGSSTEAFF. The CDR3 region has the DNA TGTGCCAGCAGCAACCCCAGGGGATCGAGCACTGAAGCTTTCTTT.

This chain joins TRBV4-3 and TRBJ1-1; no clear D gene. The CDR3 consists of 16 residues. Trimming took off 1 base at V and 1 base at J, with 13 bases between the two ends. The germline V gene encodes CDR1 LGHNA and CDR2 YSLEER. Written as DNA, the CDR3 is TGCGCCAGCAGCCAAGTATTATATCAACAGAACACTGAAGCTTTCTTT. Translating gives CASSQVLYQQNTEAFF.

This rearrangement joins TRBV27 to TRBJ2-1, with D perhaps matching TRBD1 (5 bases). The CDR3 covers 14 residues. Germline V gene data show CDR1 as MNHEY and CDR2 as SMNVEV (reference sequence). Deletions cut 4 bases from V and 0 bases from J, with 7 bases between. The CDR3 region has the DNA TGTGCCAGCAGTTCTACAGGCTCCTACAATGAGCAGTTCTTC. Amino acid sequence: CASSSTGSYNEQFF.

CDR3 region: CASSDSTRLHEKLFF. The CDR3 region has the DNA TGTGCCAGCAGCGACTCGACGAGGCTCCATGAAAAACTGTTTTTT. V usage is TRBV6-5 and J usage is TRBJ1-4; D gene uncertain. V was trimmed by 6 bases and J by 6 bases, leaving 17 bases between them. CDR1 is MNHEY, CDR2 SVGAGI, per germline. CDR3 length equals 15 residues.

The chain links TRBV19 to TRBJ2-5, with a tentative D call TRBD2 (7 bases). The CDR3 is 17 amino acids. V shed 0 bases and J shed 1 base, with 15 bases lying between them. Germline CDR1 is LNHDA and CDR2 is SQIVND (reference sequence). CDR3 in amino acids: CASSIDLGAGAQETQYF. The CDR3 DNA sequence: TGTGCCAGTAGTATAGATCTTGGGGCGGGGGCCCAAGAGACCCAGTACTTC.

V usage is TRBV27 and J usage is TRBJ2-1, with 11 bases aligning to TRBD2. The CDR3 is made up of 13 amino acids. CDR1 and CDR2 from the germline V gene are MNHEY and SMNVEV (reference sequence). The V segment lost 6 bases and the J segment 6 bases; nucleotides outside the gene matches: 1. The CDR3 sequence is CASSLAGGNEQFF. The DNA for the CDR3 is TGTGCCAGCAGCCTAGCGGGAGGCAATGAGCAGTTCTTC.

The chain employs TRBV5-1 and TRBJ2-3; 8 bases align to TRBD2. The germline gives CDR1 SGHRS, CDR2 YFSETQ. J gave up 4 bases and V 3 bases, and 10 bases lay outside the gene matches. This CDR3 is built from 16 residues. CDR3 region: CASSSLAGGSPDTQYF. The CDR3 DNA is TGCGCCAGCAGCTCCCTGGCGGGGGGTTCCCCAGATACGCAGTATTTT.

In DNA, the CDR3 is TGTGCCAGCTCGGAGACAGGGATGAGCTCCTACAATGAGCAGTTCTTC. As protein: CASSETGMSSYNEQFF. This rearrangement joins TRBV5-6 to TRBJ2-1; 7 bases agree with TRBD1. Germline loops: CDR1 SGHDT, CDR2 YYEEEE. The CDR3 spans 16 residues. With V trimmed by 7 bases and J by 0 bases, 10 bases remained unmatched.

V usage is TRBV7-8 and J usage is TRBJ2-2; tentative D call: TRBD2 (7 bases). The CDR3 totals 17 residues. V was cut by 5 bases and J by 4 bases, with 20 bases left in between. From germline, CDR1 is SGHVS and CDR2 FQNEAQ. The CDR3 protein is CASSPGGPRAVTGELFF. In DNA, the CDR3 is TGTGCCAGCAGCCCCGGGGGGCCCCGGGCGGTCACCGGGGAGCTGTTTTTT.

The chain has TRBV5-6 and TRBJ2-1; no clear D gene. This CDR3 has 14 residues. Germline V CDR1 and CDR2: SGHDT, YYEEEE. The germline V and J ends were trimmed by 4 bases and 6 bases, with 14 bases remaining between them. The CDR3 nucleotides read TGTGCCAGCAGCGCACGGAGACTGCTCAATGAGCAGTTCTTC. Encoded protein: CASSARRLLNEQFF.

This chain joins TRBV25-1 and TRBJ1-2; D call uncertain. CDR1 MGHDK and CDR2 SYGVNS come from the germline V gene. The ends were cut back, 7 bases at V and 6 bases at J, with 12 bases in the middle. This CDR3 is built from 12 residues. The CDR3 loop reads CASNQGRDGYTF. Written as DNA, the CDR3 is TGTGCCAGCAACCAAGGGAGGGATGGCTACACCTTC.

The CDR3 loop is CASSPLSSGLSDEKLFF. CDR3 in DNA: TGTGCCAGCTCACCACTTTCGTCGGGGTTAAGTGATGAAAAACTGTTTTTT. V usage is TRBV18 and J usage is TRBJ1-4, with no clear D. V lost 1 base, J lost 6 bases, and 18 bases lay in between. The CDR3 sequence is 17 residues long. Germline V gene lookup returns CDR1 KGHSH and CDR2 LQKENI.

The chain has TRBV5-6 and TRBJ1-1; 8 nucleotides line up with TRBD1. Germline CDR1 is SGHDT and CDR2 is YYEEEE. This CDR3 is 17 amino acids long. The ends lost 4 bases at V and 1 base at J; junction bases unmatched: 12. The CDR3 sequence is CASSVGTGWLGNTEAFF. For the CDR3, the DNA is TGTGCCAGCAGCGTCGGGACAGGCTGGTTGGGGAACACTGAAGCTTTCTTT. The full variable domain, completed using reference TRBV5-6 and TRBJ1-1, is DAGVTQSPTHLIKTRGQQVTLRCSPKSGHDTVSWYQQALGQGPQFIFQYYEEEERQRGNFPDRFSGHQFPNYSSELNVNALLLGDSALYLCASSVGTGWLGNTEAFFGQGTRLTVV.

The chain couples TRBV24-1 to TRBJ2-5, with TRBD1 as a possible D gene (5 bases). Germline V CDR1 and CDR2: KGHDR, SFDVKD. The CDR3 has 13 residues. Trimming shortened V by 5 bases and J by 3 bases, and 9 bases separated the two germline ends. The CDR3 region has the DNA TGTGCCACCAGTGGGGGCGCGAAAGAGACCCAGTACTTC. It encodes CATSGGAKETQYF.

Written as DNA, the CDR3 is TGTGCCAGCAGCGTAGAGGGCAGCGGTGAAGCCCAGCATTTT. This gives the protein CASSVEGSGEAQHF. J is TRBJ1-5 and V is TRBV9; unclear D gene. Per the germline V gene, CDR1 is SGDLS and CDR2 is YYNGEE. Trimming took 0 bases from V and 11 from J, leaving 15 bases between them. This CDR3 has 14 residues.

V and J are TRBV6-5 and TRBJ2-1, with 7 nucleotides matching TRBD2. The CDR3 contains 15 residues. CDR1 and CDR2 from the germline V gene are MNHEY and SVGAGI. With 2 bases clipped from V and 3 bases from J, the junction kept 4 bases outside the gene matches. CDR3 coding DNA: TGTGCCAGCAGTTACAGCCTAGCGGTCTACAATGAGCAGTTCTTC. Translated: CASSYSLAVYNEQFF.

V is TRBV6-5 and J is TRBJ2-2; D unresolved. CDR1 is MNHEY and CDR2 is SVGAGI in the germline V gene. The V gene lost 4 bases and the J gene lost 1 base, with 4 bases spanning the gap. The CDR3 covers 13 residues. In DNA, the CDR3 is TGTGCCAGCAGTTCACTGAACACCGGGGAGCTGTTTTTT. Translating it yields CASSSLNTGELFF.

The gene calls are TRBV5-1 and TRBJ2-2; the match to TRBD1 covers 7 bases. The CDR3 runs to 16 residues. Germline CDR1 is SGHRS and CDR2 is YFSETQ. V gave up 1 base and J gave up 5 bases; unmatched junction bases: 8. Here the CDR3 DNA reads TGCGCCAGCAGCTTGTTAGGGGGCGGTCATACCGGGGAGCTGTTTTTT. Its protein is CASSLLGGGHTGELFF.

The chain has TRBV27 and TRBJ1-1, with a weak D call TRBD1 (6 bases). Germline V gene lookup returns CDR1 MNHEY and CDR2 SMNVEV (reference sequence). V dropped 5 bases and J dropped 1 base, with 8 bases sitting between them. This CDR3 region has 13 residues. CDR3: CASSRGQNTEAFF. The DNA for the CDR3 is TGTGCCAGCAGTCGGGGACAGAACACTGAAGCTTTCTTT.